Listed below are T cell receptor beta chains from one sample, sequenced in a study of blood T cell repertoires in COVID-19. Clones were read by immunoSEQ multiplex PCR, and TCRdb kept only the in-frame ones, dropping some. The sample has almost 50,000 clones; less than 90% are singletons. Sequenced input: peripheral blood. These receptors all come from a man between 50 and 59 years old with acute or convalescent COVID-19. CDR3s include the opening cysteine and the closing phenylalanine or tryptophan. A D gene is named only where the DNA matches it firmly. The size entry is marked missing in some rows and otherwise reads once, few, many or a size class.

j_call v_call clone_size d_call cdr3_aa cdr3_nt
TRBJ2-3 TRBV19 . TRBD2 CASPKTSGSEDTQYF TGTGCCAGTCCAAAGACTAGCGGTAGTGAGGATACGCAGTATTTT
TRBJ2-2 TRBV7-9 . TRBD2 CASSFTSAATGELFF TGTGCCAGCAGCTTTACTAGCGCGGCCACCGGGGAGCTGTTTTTT
TRBJ1-1 TRBV6-5 . . CASGRSSEAFF TGTGCCAGCGGCAGATCAAGTGAAGCTTTCTTT
TRBJ1-1 TRBV29-1 . . CSDGGKATEAFF TGCAGCGACGGGGGGAAGGCCACTGAAGCTTTCTTT
TRBJ2-1 TRBV5-1 . . CASNRQASSYNEQFF TGCGCCAGCAACCGACAGGCGAGCTCCTACAATGAGCAGTTCTTC
TRBJ1-2 TRBV27 . . CASRPTLGAYGYTF TGTGCCAGCCGACCGACTTTGGGGGCCTATGGCTACACCTTC
TRBJ2-5 TRBV5-1 . . CASSSHRGGETQYF TGCGCCAGCAGCTCTCACAGGGGGGGAGAGACCCAGTACTTC
TRBJ1-5 TRBV3-1/TRBV3-2 . . CASSPQEGQPQHF TGTGCCAGCAGCCCCCAAGAGGGCCAGCCCCAGCATTTT
TRBJ1-4 TRBV4-3 . . CASSQDSAEKLFF TGCGCCAGCAGCCAAGATTCTGCGGAAAAACTGTTTTTT
TRBJ2-7 TRBV30 . . CAWSRLGSSYEQYF TGTGCCTGGAGTCGACTAGGGAGCTCCTACGAGCAGTACTTC
TRBJ2-3 TRBV7-6 . TRBD1 CASTDRGSTDTQYF TGTGCCAGCACCGACAGGGGAAGCACAGATACGCAGTATTTT
TRBJ2-6 TRBV19 . TRBD1 CAQGGLSGANVLTF TGTGCCCAAGGGGGCCTCTCTGGGGCCAACGTCCTGACTTTC
TRBJ1-1 TRBV6-2/TRBV6-3 few . CASSSQGLNTEAFF TGTGCCAGCAGTTCACAGGGACTGAACACTGAAGCTTTCTTT
TRBJ2-3 TRBV6-1 . TRBD2 CASSEGTAGGWADTQYF TGTGCCAGCAGTGAAGGAACCGCGGGGGGGTGGGCAGATACGCAGTATTTT
TRBJ1-1 TRBV10-1 . . CASSESAPTNTEAFF TGCGCCAGCAGTGAGTCGGCCCCAACCAACACTGAAGCTTTCTTT
TRBJ1-1 TRBV30 . . CAWSLGVGMNTEAFF TGTGCCTGGAGCCTCGGGGTGGGCATGAACACTGAAGCTTTCTTT
TRBJ2-3 TRBV9 . TRBD2 CASSLNPSGRTADTQYF TGTGCCAGCAGCCTCAACCCGAGCGGGAGAACCGCAGATACGCAGTATTTT
TRBJ1-6 TRBV5-6 . . CASSSRSYNSPLHF TGTGCCAGCAGCTCTCGCTCCTATAATTCACCCCTCCACTTT
TRBJ2-5 TRBV14 . . CASSQPFDGSRETQYF TGTGCCAGCAGCCAGCCTTTTGACGGGAGTCGGGAGACCCAGTACTTC
TRBJ1-5 TRBV6-2/TRBV6-3 few . CASSSLRQPNQPQHF TGTGCCAGCAGTTCCCTAAGACAGCCTAATCAGCCCCAGCATTTT
TRBJ2-2 TRBV11-2 . TRBD1 CASSSGDRAYDTGELFF TGTGCCAGCAGCTCCGGGGACAGGGCGTACGACACCGGGGAGCTGTTTTTT
TRBJ2-1 TRBV25-1 . TRBD1 CASSADRYNEQFF TGTGCCAGCAGTGCGGACAGGTACAATGAGCAGTTCTTC
TRBJ1-2 TRBV11-3 . . CASSLGPYGYTF TGTGCCAGCAGCTTAGGGCCCTATGGCTACACCTTC
TRBJ2-2 TRBV5-1 . TRBD2 CASSSLAGVDGELFF TGCGCCAGCAGCTCGCTAGCGGGAGTCGACGGGGAGCTGTTTTTT
TRBJ2-7 TRBV7-9 . . CASSLVRQGGAYEQYF TGTGCCAGCAGCTTAGTTCGGCAGGGTGGGGCCTACGAGCAGTACTTC
TRBJ2-3 TRBV7-6 . TRBD1 CASSPKTGGWDTDTQYF TGTGCCAGCAGCCCAAAGACAGGGGGCTGGGACACAGATACGCAGTATTTT
TRBJ2-3 TRBV7-2 few . CASSPTGGQDTQYF TGTGCCAGCAGCCCAACCGGGGGACAGGATACGCAGTATTTT
TRBJ2-3 TRBV5-1 . TRBD2 CASSFGRGALQKPYTQYF TGCGCCAGCAGCTTCGGGCGGGGGGCCCTACAGAAACCATATACGCAGTATTTT
TRBJ2-3 TRBV5-1 . TRBD2 CASSALPGRGGTDTQYF TGCGCCAGCAGCGCTCTCCCGGGGCGGGGGGGCACAGATACGCAGTATTTT
TRBJ1-5 TRBV6-5 once TRBD1 CASSRDRTNQPQHF TGTGCCAGCAGTCGGGACAGAACTAATCAGCCCCAGCATTTT
TRBJ2-3 TRBV27 . TRBD1 CASSLRTGADTQYF TGTGCCAGCAGCTTAAGAACAGGGGCAGATACGCAGTATTTT
TRBJ2-3 TRBV4-3 . TRBD1 CASTLGQGATDTQYF TGCGCCAGCACGCTGGGACAGGGGGCGACAGATACGCAGTATTTT